A selection of T cell receptor beta chains follows, all from one sample in a study of blood T cell repertoires in COVID-19. Only in-frame clones appear in the TCRdb table, and some are missing; sequencing was by immunoSEQ multiplex PCR. The repertoire holds over 200,000 clones, with more than 75% as singletons. Specimen: peripheral blood. Source of these receptors: a woman between 40 and 50 years old who had recovered from COVID-19. CDR3s include the opening cysteine and the closing phenylalanine or tryptophan. A D gene is named only where the DNA matches it firmly. Part of the rows lack a size; the others show once, few, many or a class for expanded clones.

TRBD2,NA,TRBJ2-5,TRBV11-2,TGTGCCAGCAGCTTAGGGCCACTAGCGGGGGAACAAGAGACCCAGTACTTC,CASSLGPLAGEQETQYF
TRBD1,few,TRBJ1-5,TRBV7-9,TGTGCCAGCAGCTTTGACGGACAGGCGGCGCAGCCCCAGCATTTT,CASSFDGQAAQPQHF
TRBD2,NA,TRBJ2-7,TRBV4-3,TGCGCCAGCAGCCAAGAAGCGGGACTAGCCAAATACTACGAGCAGTACTTC,CASSQEAGLAKYYEQYF
NA,NA,TRBJ2-7,TRBV9,TGTGCCAGCAGCCCGATGAGAGCCCCGCCCGGTGAGAAGTACTTC,CASSPMRAPPGEKYF
NA,NA,TRBJ2-3,TRBV7-2,TGTGCCAGCAGCTTAGAGGCAGGGGTAGATACGCAGTATTTT,CASSLEAGVDTQYF
TRBD2,NA,TRBJ2-1,TRBV27,TGTGCCAGCAGTTTAACTAGCGGAACCTACAATGAGCAGTTCTTC,CASSLTSGTYNEQFF
TRBD2,NA,TRBJ2-2,TRBV5-6,TGTGCCAGCAGCTTGGGGGTTCGGGGACTAGCGGGTGGCACCGGGGAGCTGTTTTTT,CASSLGVRGLAGGTGELFF
NA,NA,TRBJ2-7,TRBV19,TGTGCCAGTATGGGCAGGGCCTACGAGCAGTACTTC,CASMGRAYEQYF
TRBD2,NA,TRBJ2-2,TRBV6-6,TGTGCCAGCAGCCCCGGACTAGCGCCCGGGGAGCTGTTTTTT,CASSPGLAPGELFF
NA,NA,TRBJ2-1,TRBV11-2,TGTGCCAGCAGCTTAGTAGGCGGCGGGGTGGAGCAGTTCTTC,CASSLVGGGVEQFF
NA,NA,TRBJ1-2,TRBV7-2,TGTGCCAGCAGCCCCAGATGGGGAGGGTATGGCTACACCTTC,CASSPRWGGYGYTF
TRBD2,NA,TRBJ2-5,TRBV7-2,TGTGCCAGCAGCCAGACTAGCGTGGGAGAGACCCAGTACTTC,CASSQTSVGETQYF
TRBD1,once,TRBJ1-2,TRBV5-5,TGTGCCAGCAGCTTGGTTGGGACAGGGGAGTATGGCTACACCTTC,CASSLVGTGEYGYTF
NA,NA,TRBJ2-1,TRBV19,TGTGCCAGTAGTATCAACCGGGGGGCGGATGAGCAGTTCTTC,CASSINRGADEQFF
NA,NA,TRBJ2-5,TRBV7-9,TGTGCCAGCAGCTTAGGAGGGTGGGAGACCCAGTACTTC,CASSLGGWETQYF
TRBD2,once,TRBJ2-5,TRBV5-4,TGTGCCAGCAGCTTGCTAGCGGGAGTGGGGGAGACCCAGTACTTC,CASSLLAGVGETQYF
NA,NA,TRBJ1-3,TRBV10-3,TGTGCCATCAGTGCTGCGGCACCCTCTGGAAACACCATATATTTT,CAISAAAPSGNTIYF
TRBD1,few,TRBJ1-5,TRBV6-6,TGTGCCAGCAGTCCTCCCCGGACAGGGGGTCGCAATCAGCCCCAGCATTTT,CASSPPRTGGRNQPQHF
NA,once,TRBJ1-2,TRBV4-3,TGCGCCAGCAGCCAAGTCGGGGGGGATGGCTACACCTTC,CASSQVGGDGYTF
NA,NA,TRBJ1-4,TRBV9,TGTGCCAGCAGCGTGGGCGGGGTTGGTGAAAAACTGTTTTTT,CASSVGGVGEKLFF